This record concerns one TCR beta chain sequence. As yet, its antigen is unknown. This record comes from a study of T cell responses to AZD1222 COVID-19 vaccine. Overall study results and limits: The study sampled repertoires only after the peak T cell response. At 160-218 and 743-854, vaccine-associated CD4 TCRs were dominant, and they spanned spike. At baseline, just 6 or 7 AZD1222 recipients tested seropositive. Clonal diversity was possibly underestimated, and the donors were mostly white British, with more females.

TCRdb's table, derived via immunoSEQ multiplex PCR, lists solely in-frame clones and lacks some. The profile shows more than 70,000 clones, roughly 85% of them singletons. Germline CDR1 is LNHDA and CDR2 is SQIVND (reference sequence). The V and J ends lost 6 bases and 0 bases respectively, with 9 bases between them. The length of the CDR3 is 14 residues. The TCR comes from an adult in good health. V and J are TRBV19 and TRBJ1-5; D gene unclear. This sample comprised peripheral blood, obtained on day 0 of AZD1222 vaccination. CDR3 bases: TGTGCCAGTAGATCCACCTTTAGCAATCAGCCCCAGCATTTT. Protein: CASRSTFSNQPQHF.